This T cell receptor (beta chain) was captured by sequencing in a study of blood T cell repertoires in COVID-19. Study-level background: PBMCs, B-cell-depleted T cells, or T cells provided the cDNA or gDNA that made up the material.

This clone turned up a few times. V was shortened by 6 bases and J by 4 bases, with 7 bases between the two germline ends. CDR1 is SEHNR, CDR2 FQNEAQ, per germline (reference sequence). This CDR3 spans 12 amino acids. In the authors' workflow: Scientists estimated how many nucleated cells there were by amplifying reference gene primers. TCRdb keeps only in-frame clones here, not all; method: immunoSEQ multiplex PCR. The DNA gave D and trimming, while V, J and clone size come from that table. The data show around 25,000 clones, nearly 90% seen once. This chain uses TRBV7-9 with TRBJ2-1, with TRBD2 as a possible D gene (5 bases). The sequencing input was peripheral blood. The clonotype comes from a woman aged 60-70 years with active COVID-19. The CDR3 reads CASRAEYNEQFF. The CDR3 nucleotides are TGTGCCAGCAGAGCGGAGTACAATGAGCAGTTCTTC.